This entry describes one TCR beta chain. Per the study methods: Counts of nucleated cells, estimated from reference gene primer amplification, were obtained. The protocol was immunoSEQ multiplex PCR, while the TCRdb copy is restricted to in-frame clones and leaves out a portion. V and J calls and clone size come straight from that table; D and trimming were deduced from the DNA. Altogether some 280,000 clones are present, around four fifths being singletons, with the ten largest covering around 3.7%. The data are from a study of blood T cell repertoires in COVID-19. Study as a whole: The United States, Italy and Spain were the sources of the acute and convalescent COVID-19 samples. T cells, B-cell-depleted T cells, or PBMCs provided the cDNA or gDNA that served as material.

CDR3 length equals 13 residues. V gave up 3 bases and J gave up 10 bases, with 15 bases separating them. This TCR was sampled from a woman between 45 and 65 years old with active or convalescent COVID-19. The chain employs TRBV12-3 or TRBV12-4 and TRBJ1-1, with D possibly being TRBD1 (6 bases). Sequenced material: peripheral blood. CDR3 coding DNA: TGTGCCAGCAGTTTTTTCAGGGGCGAGCGAGCTTTCTTT. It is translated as CASSFFRGERAFF.